This is a list of T cell receptor beta chains from one sample in a study of blood T cells in healthy people across ages. MiXCR, applied by TCRdb to the 5' RACE reads, yields one record per CDR3 protein. The sample yields about 650,000 distinct CDR3 sequences, roughly 30% seen once. Sequenced input: blood. These receptors were collected from a woman older than 75 in good health. CDR3s include the opening cysteine and the closing phenylalanine or tryptophan. Each record gives: V gene, D gene, clone size, J gene, CDR3 protein, CDR3 DNA. D genes are given only for firm matches. Not every row has a clone size; where given, it reads once, few, many or a size class.

V gene: TRBV7-2; D gene: NA; clone size: few; J gene: TRBJ1-1; CDR3 protein: CASSLLGSERVNTEAFF; CDR3 DNA: TGTGCCAGCAGCTTATTAGGTTCTGAGAGGGTGAACACTGAAGCTTTCTTT
V gene: TRBV5-1; D gene: NA; clone size: NA; J gene: TRBJ2-7; CDR3 protein: CASSLGQGNNEQYF; CDR3 DNA: TGCGCCAGCAGCTTGGGGCAGGGTAACAACGAGCAGTACTTC
V gene: TRBV5-1; D gene: NA; clone size: NA; J gene: TRBJ1-2; CDR3 protein: CASSLGADKNYDYTF; CDR3 DNA: TGCGCCAGCAGCTTGGGGGCTGACAAGAACTATGACTACACCTTC
V gene: TRBV28; D gene: NA; clone size: few; J gene: TRBJ1-4; CDR3 protein: CASSLGGSYSEKLFF; CDR3 DNA: TGTGCCAGCAGTTTGGGAGGGAGCTATAGTGAAAAACTGTTTTTT
V gene: TRBV6-5; D gene: NA; clone size: many; J gene: TRBJ2-7; CDR3 protein: CASSYSAGSGAYEQYF; CDR3 DNA: TGTGCCAGCAGTTACTCGGCAGGGTCGGGGGCCTACGAGCAGTACTTC
V gene: TRBV20-1; D gene: TRBD2; clone size: NA; J gene: TRBJ2-1; CDR3 protein: CSAPGTRITQNYNEQFF; CDR3 DNA: TGCAGTGCTCCCGGGACTAGAATCACCCAGAACTACAATGAGCAGTTCTTC
V gene: TRBV20-1; D gene: NA; clone size: NA; J gene: TRBJ1-2; CDR3 protein: CSARKEDTPGRNGYTF; CDR3 DNA: TGCAGTGCTAGAAAGGAGGACACGCCGGGGCGAAATGGCTACACCTTC
V gene: TRBV5-6; D gene: NA; clone size: many; J gene: TRBJ2-7; CDR3 protein: CASSSLGPSSYEQYF; CDR3 DNA: TGTGCCAGCAGCTCCCTGGGGCCGAGCTCCTACGAGCAGTACTTC
V gene: TRBV10-3; D gene: NA; clone size: NA; J gene: TRBJ2-7; CDR3 protein: CAISKAGPSYEQYF; CDR3 DNA: TGTGCCATCAGCAAAGCGGGCCCTTCCTACGAGCAGTACTTC
V gene: TRBV3-1; D gene: NA; clone size: NA; J gene: TRBJ2-6; CDR3 protein: CASSPVGTGANVRTF; CDR3 DNA: NA
V gene: TRBV25-1; D gene: NA; clone size: many; J gene: TRBJ2-7; CDR3 protein: CASLEGNTYEQYF; CDR3 DNA: TGTGCCAGTCTAGAGGGGAATACCTACGAGCAGTACTTC
V gene: TRBV29-1; D gene: NA; clone size: NA; J gene: TRBJ2-2; CDR3 protein: CSVVGGLNTGELFF; CDR3 DNA: TGCAGCGTTGTAGGGGGGCTTAACACCGGGGAGCTGTTTTTT
V gene: TRBV28; D gene: NA; clone size: NA; J gene: TRBJ2-1; CDR3 protein: CASSPPGSLDHEQFF; CDR3 DNA: TGTGCCAGCAGTCCCCCTGGGTCCTTGGACCATGAGCAGTTCTTC
V gene: TRBV28; D gene: NA; clone size: many; J gene: TRBJ2-7; CDR3 protein: CASSSTGPFSYEQYF; CDR3 DNA: TGTGCCAGCAGTTCGACAGGTCCGTTCTCCTACGAGCAGTACTTC
V gene: TRBV19; D gene: NA; clone size: many; J gene: TRBJ1-2; CDR3 protein: CASVEGTNYGYTF; CDR3 DNA: TGTGCTTCGGTGGAAGGGACAAACTATGGCTACACCTTC
V gene: TRBV29-1; D gene: NA; clone size: NA; J gene: TRBJ2-6; CDR3 protein: CSVYQMSSGANVLTF; CDR3 DNA: TGCAGCGTCTACCAAATGAGCTCTGGGGCCAACGTCCTGACTTTC
V gene: TRBV20-1; D gene: TRBD1; clone size: NA; J gene: TRBJ2-3; CDR3 protein: CSARGPGQIDTDTQYF; CDR3 DNA: TGCAGTGCTAGAGGCCCGGGACAGATAGACACAGATACGCAGTATTTT
V gene: TRBV5-1; D gene: TRBD2; clone size: many; J gene: TRBJ2-2; CDR3 protein: CASSAGGANGELFF; CDR3 DNA: TGCGCCAGCAGCGCCGGGGGGGCCAACGGGGAGCTGTTTTTT
V gene: TRBV5-6; D gene: TRBD2; clone size: NA; J gene: TRBJ2-1; CDR3 protein: CASSLPTSVGENEQFF; CDR3 DNA: TGTGCCAGCAGCTTGCCGACTAGCGTGGGGGAGAATGAGCAGTTCTTC
V gene: TRBV7-2; D gene: NA; clone size: many; J gene: TRBJ1-6; CDR3 protein: CASSLNEGAGYNSPLHF; CDR3 DNA: TGTGCCAGCAGCTTAAACGAAGGGGCCGGCTATAATTCACCCCTCCACTTT
V gene: TRBV10-2; D gene: TRBD2; clone size: many; J gene: TRBJ2-7; CDR3 protein: CASRGSGGNYEQYF; CDR3 DNA: TGCGCCAGCAGGGGAAGCGGGGGGAATTACGAGCAGTACTTC
V gene: TRBV20-1; D gene: NA; clone size: few; J gene: TRBJ2-1; CDR3 protein: CSASLTSWNEQFF; CDR3 DNA: TGCAGTGCTAGTCTAACTAGTTGGAATGAGCAGTTCTTC
V gene: TRBV7-2; D gene: NA; clone size: NA; J gene: TRBJ2-5; CDR3 protein: CASSLTAPQETQYF; CDR3 DNA: TGTGCCAGCAGCTTAACGGCTCCCCAAGAGACCCAGTACTTC
V gene: TRBV5-5; D gene: NA; clone size: NA; J gene: TRBJ2-5; CDR3 protein: CASSSIPQGDQETQYF; CDR3 DNA: TGTGCCAGCAGCTCAATTCCCCAGGGAGACCAAGAGACCCAGTACTTC
V gene: TRBV28; D gene: NA; clone size: many; J gene: TRBJ2-7; CDR3 protein: CASNRDPYEQYF; CDR3 DNA: TGTGCCAGCAACAGGGATCCCTACGAGCAGTACTTC
V gene: TRBV27; D gene: TRBD1; clone size: few; J gene: TRBJ1-1; CDR3 protein: CASMPGGTNTEAFF; CDR3 DNA: TGTGCCAGCATGCCAGGGGGAACGAACACTGAAGCTTTCTTT
V gene: TRBV18; D gene: NA; clone size: NA; J gene: TRBJ2-1; CDR3 protein: CASSLMEGHEQFF; CDR3 DNA: TGTGCCAGCTCACTCATGGAGGGCCATGAGCAGTTCTTC
V gene: TRBV9; D gene: NA; clone size: many; J gene: TRBJ2-5; CDR3 protein: CASSVAGAEETQYF; CDR3 DNA: TGTGCCAGCAGCGTAGCGGGGGCAGAAGAGACCCAGTACTTC
V gene: TRBV7-2; D gene: NA; clone size: NA; J gene: TRBJ1-1; CDR3 protein: CASSRSVGLNTEAFF; CDR3 DNA: TGTGCCAGCAGCCGTTCCGTGGGACTGAACACTGAAGCTTTCTTT
V gene: TRBV7-2; D gene: TRBD1; clone size: NA; J gene: TRBJ1-2; CDR3 protein: CASSPTGGPTNYGYTF; CDR3 DNA: TGTGCCAGCAGCCCCACAGGGGGCCCCACTAACTATGGCTACACCTTC
V gene: TRBV11-2; D gene: NA; clone size: NA; J gene: TRBJ1-1; CDR3 protein: CASSLAPQGAFF; CDR3 DNA: TGTGCCAGCAGCTTAGCCCCGCAAGGAGCTTTCTTT
V gene: TRBV5-1; D gene: NA; clone size: NA; J gene: TRBJ1-1; CDR3 protein: CASSSGEVTEAFF; CDR3 DNA: TGCGCCAGCAGCTCAGGGGAGGTCACTGAAGCTTTCTTT
V gene: TRBV20-1; D gene: TRBD2; clone size: many; J gene: TRBJ2-1; CDR3 protein: CSARGLAGSNSYNEQFF; CDR3 DNA: TGCAGTGCTAGGGGACTAGCGGGGTCCAACTCCTACAATGAGCAGTTCTTC
V gene: TRBV6-5; D gene: NA; clone size: many; J gene: TRBJ2-1; CDR3 protein: CASSPERGTPIDNEQFF; CDR3 DNA: TGTGCCAGCAGTCCCGAAAGGGGGACACCCATCGACAATGAGCAGTTCTTC
V gene: TRBV6-1; D gene: NA; clone size: many; J gene: TRBJ2-7; CDR3 protein: CATLKTGSYEQYF; CDR3 DNA: TGTGCCACCCTAAAGACTGGCTCCTACGAGCAGTACTTC
V gene: TRBV27; D gene: TRBD2; clone size: NA; J gene: TRBJ2-3; CDR3 protein: CASSARTSGRAADTQYF; CDR3 DNA: TGTGCCAGCAGTGCGAGGACTAGCGGGAGGGCCGCAGATACGCAGTATTTT
V gene: TRBV6-5; D gene: NA; clone size: NA; J gene: TRBJ2-1; CDR3 protein: CASSYRGPNANNEQFF; CDR3 DNA: TGTGCCAGCAGTTACCGGGGACCTAACGCCAACAATGAGCAGTTCTTC
V gene: TRBV30; D gene: NA; clone size: NA; J gene: TRBJ2-2; CDR3 protein: CAWSAGGANTGELFF; CDR3 DNA: TGTGCCTGGAGTGCCGGGGGTGCGAACACCGGGGAGCTGTTTTTT
V gene: TRBV29-1; D gene: NA; clone size: NA; J gene: TRBJ2-1; CDR3 protein: CSVNSPSPRVYNEQFF; CDR3 DNA: TGCAGCGTTAATTCCCCGAGCCCTCGAGTCTACAATGAGCAGTTCTTC
V gene: TRBV30; D gene: TRBD1; clone size: NA; J gene: TRBJ1-1; CDR3 protein: CAWMEGAEATEAFF; CDR3 DNA: TGTGCCTGGATGGAGGGGGCAGAGGCTACTGAAGCTTTCTTT
V gene: TRBV4-3; D gene: NA; clone size: NA; J gene: TRBJ1-1; CDR3 protein: CASSRAGNTEAFF; CDR3 DNA: TGCGCCAGCAGCCGTGCGGGGAACACTGAAGCTTTCTTT
V gene: TRBV20-1; D gene: NA; clone size: NA; J gene: TRBJ1-3; CDR3 protein: CSASDTGADTIYF; CDR3 DNA: TGCAGTGCCTCCGACACGGGGGCGGACACCATATATTTT
V gene: TRBV7-2; D gene: NA; clone size: many; J gene: TRBJ2-3; CDR3 protein: CASSPSVGGTDTQYF; CDR3 DNA: TGTGCCAGCAGTCCAAGCGTTGGGGGAACAGATACGCAGTATTTT
V gene: TRBV5-6; D gene: TRBD1; clone size: many; J gene: TRBJ2-5; CDR3 protein: CASSFGQDPETQYF; CDR3 DNA: TGTGCCAGCAGCTTCGGACAGGACCCGGAGACCCAGTACTTC
V gene: TRBV7-2; D gene: TRBD2; clone size: few; J gene: TRBJ2-2; CDR3 protein: CASSLLRGARELFF; CDR3 DNA: TGTGCCAGCAGCTTATTGCGGGGGGCAAGGGAGCTGTTTTTT
V gene: TRBV7-2; D gene: NA; clone size: NA; J gene: TRBJ2-4; CDR3 protein: CASSLAVIQYF; CDR3 DNA: TGTGCCAGCAGCTTAGCAGTCATTCAGTACTTC
V gene: TRBV12-3/TRBV12-4; D gene: NA; clone size: NA; J gene: TRBJ2-3; CDR3 protein: CASSLTRGGAHAQYF; CDR3 DNA: TGTGCCAGCAGTTTGACTAGAGGGGGGGCTCATGCGCAGTATTTT